These 32 T cell receptor beta chains share one sample of origin, sequenced in a study of T cells in localized non-small cell lung cancer. Sequenced by immunoSEQ multiplex PCR; TCRdb stores in-frame clones only, minus some. The sample has 20,000 to 25,000 clones, about 92% seen once. The specimen comprised peripheral blood, sampled before any cancer treatment. These receptors came from a man between 40 and 69 years old with stage III squamous cell lung carcinoma.

This chain connects TRBV7-6 to TRBJ2-5; D is ambiguous. Trimming cost V 1 base and J 9 bases, with 15 bases left between them. The CDR3 extends over 14 amino acids. The germline V gene has CDR1 SGHVS and CDR2 FNYEAQ. CDR3 region: CASSLDPQRWSQYF. The CDR3 region has the DNA TGTGCCAGCAGCTTAGACCCACAGAGGTGGTCCCAGTACTTC.

V gene TRBV5-4 combines with J gene TRBJ1-2; D gene uncertain. The V and J ends lost 2 bases and 4 bases respectively, with 6 bases between them. CDR1 and CDR2 (germline): SGHNT, YYREEE (reference sequence). CDR3 length: 12 amino acids. The CDR3 DNA follows: TGTGCCAGCAGCTTAGAGGGCTATGGCTACACCTTC. This sequence encodes CASSLEGYGYTF.

This clone was detected only once. The chain employs TRBV2 and TRBJ1-5; D might be TRBD1 (5 bases). V gave up 3 bases and J gave up 1 base, with 7 bases separating them. The CDR3 sequence is 14 residues long. Germline V gene sequence: CDR1 SNHLY, CDR2 FYNNEI. The CDR3 region is CASSDRASNQPQHF. The CDR3 DNA reads TGTGCCAGCAGTGACAGGGCAAGCAATCAGCCCCAGCATTTT.

The rearrangement uses TRBV9 and TRBJ2-7; maybe TRBD1 (5 bases). In germline, CDR1 is SGDLS, CDR2 YYNGEE. Between the trimmed V and J ends, which lost 0 bases and 3 bases, there was a span of 7 bases. The CDR3 length is 13 residues. The CDR3 loop is CASSVGQHYEQYF. DNA for the CDR3: TGTGCCAGCAGCGTAGGACAGCACTACGAGCAGTACTTC. Using reference TRBV9 and TRBJ2-7 for the parts outside the CDR3, the full variable domain is DSGVTQTPKHLITATGQRVTLRCSPRSGDLSVYWYQQSLDQGLQFLIQYYNGEERAKGNILERFSAQQFPDLHSELNLSSLELGDSALYFCASSVGQHYEQYFGPGTRLTVT.

The CDR3 DNA reads TGTGCCAGTAGTATAGAATTCCGGACAGGGACTAACGAGCAGTACTTC. Encoded protein: CASSIEFRTGTNEQYF. The rearrangement joins TRBV19 to TRBJ2-7; possibly TRBD1 for D (8 bases). V was shortened by 0 bases and J by 5 bases, with 17 bases between the two germline ends. CDR3 length equals 16 residues. The V gene's germline CDR1 is LNHDA and CDR2 SQIVND (reference sequence).

The DNA for the CDR3 is TGTGCCAGTACCCCAGGGAGGGGACTAGTCGCAACAGATACGCAGTATTTT. Translation gives CASTPGRGLVATDTQYF. The chain recombines TRBV19 with TRBJ2-3; 8 bases align to TRBD2. Germline V gene sequence: CDR1 LNHDA, CDR2 SQIVND (reference sequence). With 7 bases clipped from V and 3 bases from J, the junction kept 15 bases outside the gene matches. The CDR3 has 17 residues.

This chain uses TRBV15 with TRBJ2-5; 8 bases are a match to TRBD1. The junction had 5 bases not matched to a gene; V was cut back by 1 base and J by 4 bases. The CDR3 extends over 15 amino acids. CDR1 is LNHNV, CDR2 YYDKDF, per germline (reference sequence). Here the CDR3 DNA reads TGTGCCACCAGCAGAGGGACAGGGTGGGGAGAGACCCAGTACTTC. Residues: CATSRGTGWGETQYF.

The CDR3 region has the DNA TGCGCCAGCAGCCAAGGGGTAGGTTCCTCCTACGAGCAGTACTTC. This encodes CASSQGVGSSYEQYF. This chain links TRBV4-1 with TRBJ2-7; D is uncertain. CDR1 is MGHRA, CDR2 YSYEKL, per germline. V gave up 1 base and J gave up 0 bases, with 10 bases separating them. The CDR3 covers 15 residues.

The rearrangement links TRBV29-1 to TRBJ2-3; the D gene could be TRBD1 or TRBD2 (6 bases each). V was cut by 5 bases and J by 1 base, with 10 bases left in between. Germline loops: CDR1 SQVTM, CDR2 ANQGSEA. The CDR3 consists of 13 residues. Here the CDR3 reads CSVLEGGTDTQYF. CDR3 coding DNA: TGCAGCGTTCTGGAGGGGGGCACAGATACGCAGTATTTT.

The chain links TRBV7-8 to TRBJ2-3; D gene uncertain. The CDR3 spans 13 residues. Germline CDR1 and CDR2: SGHVS and FQNEAQ. Trimming shortened V by 1 base and J by 7 bases, and 9 bases separated the two germline ends. The CDR3 nucleotides are TGTGCCAGCAGCTTAGACTCCTCATATACGCAGTATTTT. Its translation is CASSLDSSYTQYF.

The count of this clone is one. The chain combines TRBV7-3 with TRBJ1-1, with D tentatively TRBD1 (6 bases). V lost 5 bases and J lost 2, with 12 bases in between. The CDR3 consists of 14 residues. Looked up from germline, CDR1 is SGHTA and CDR2 is FQGTGA. CDR3 sequence: CASSPQGPNTEAFF. DNA of the CDR3: TGTGCCAGCAGCCCACAGGGACCTAACACTGAAGCTTTCTTT.

This chain links TRBV4-1 with TRBJ1-1; D remains unclear. This CDR3 comprises 13 residues. The V and J ends lost 0 bases and 10 bases respectively, with 12 bases between them. The germline gives CDR1 MGHRA, CDR2 YSYEKL. The CDR3 DNA sequence: TGCGCCAGCAGCCAAGATATCAGGTTGGGAGCTTTCTTT. Its protein is CASSQDIRLGAFF.

The gene calls are TRBV11-2 and TRBJ2-5, with TRBD1 matching over 7 bases. The CDR3 is 13 residues long. Per the germline V gene, CDR1 is SGHAT and CDR2 is FQNNGV. Trimming at V came to 5 bases and at J to 2 bases, leaving 2 bases not matched to a gene. CDR3 DNA sequence: TGTGCCAGCAGCAGGGACAGTCAAGAGACCCAGTACTTC. It translates to CASSRDSQETQYF.

The chain employs TRBV9 and TRBJ1-6; D might be TRBD1 (5 bases). The CDR3 extends over 15 amino acids. Trimming stripped 3 bases from V and 4 bases from J, with 11 bases between. CDR1 is SGDLS and CDR2 is YYNGEE in the germline V gene. CDR3 residues: CASSAGTVYNSPLHF. CDR3 sequence (DNA): TGTGCCAGCAGCGCCGGGACGGTATATAATTCACCCCTCCACTTT.

The genes are TRBV15 and TRBJ1-6; D is unclear. The germline V gene has CDR1 LNHNV and CDR2 YYDKDF (reference sequence). This CDR3 contains 17 residues. The germline V and J ends were trimmed by 0 bases and 6 bases, with 15 bases remaining between them. CDR3 loop: CATSRDPQRAGNSPLHF. The CDR3 coding sequence is TGTGCCACCAGCAGAGATCCTCAGAGGGCGGGTAATTCACCCCTCCACTTT.

The J gene is TRBJ1-4, the V gene TRBV5-6, with a possible D match to TRBD1 (5 bases). Trimming removed 4 bases from V and 1 base from J, with 8 bases in between. Germline lookup yields CDR1 SGHDT and CDR2 YYEEEE. This CDR3 comprises 14 residues. The CDR3 nucleotides read TGTGCCAGCAGCCTCGGGGGAACTAATGAAAAACTGTTTTTT. Protein sequence: CASSLGGTNEKLFF.

The V call is TRBV7-3, the J call TRBJ2-6; D remains unclear. The ends were cut back, 0 bases at V and 6 bases at J, with 3 bases in the middle. CDR3 length: 13 amino acids. Looked up from germline, CDR1 is SGHTA and CDR2 is FQGTGA. The CDR3 protein is CASSLTTANVLTF. DNA for the CDR3: TGTGCCAGCAGCTTAACTACGGCCAACGTCCTGACTTTC.

V is TRBV7-8 and J is TRBJ2-1; 7 bases are shared with TRBD1. Trimming cost V 5 bases and J 6 bases; bases outside gene matches: 4. Per germline, CDR1 SGHVS and CDR2 FQNEAQ. The CDR3 contains 13 residues. This CDR3 reads CASSTTGINEQFF. The CDR3 DNA reads TGTGCCAGCAGCACGACAGGGATCAATGAGCAGTTCTTC.

The chain recombines TRBV7-3 with TRBJ2-2; 10 nucleotides agree with TRBD2. The V gene's germline CDR1 is SGHTA and CDR2 FQGTGA. The CDR3 extends over 15 amino acids. V shed 5 bases, J shed 4 bases, and the junction held 4 bases outside the gene matches. The DNA for the CDR3 is TGTGCCAGCAGCCAGCGGGAGGGGCGCACCGGGGAGCTGTTTTTT. Translating it yields CASSQREGRTGELFF.

The chain joins TRBV5-4 to TRBJ2-5, with 8 nucleotides matching TRBD1. After removal of 4 bases from V and 2 bases from J, the junction contained 7 bases not matched to a gene. Germline lookup yields CDR1 SGHNT and CDR2 YYREEE (reference sequence). CDR3 size: 15 residues. CDR3 sequence: CASSNQGATQETQYF. CDR3 in DNA: TGTGCCAGCAGCAACCAGGGGGCTACTCAAGAGACCCAGTACTTC.

This chain links TRBV27 with TRBJ1-2; 7 bases map to TRBD1. This CDR3 is built from 13 residues. CDR1 and CDR2 from the germline V gene are MNHEY and SMNVEV (reference sequence). V gave up 5 bases and J gave up 5 bases; unmatched junction bases: 5. The CDR3 protein is CASSLDRAYGYTF. CDR3 coding DNA: TGTGCCAGCAGTCTAGACAGGGCATATGGCTACACCTTC.

The chain links TRBV5-5 to TRBJ2-7; maybe TRBD1 (6 bases). Trimming stripped 1 base from V and 0 bases from J, with 14 bases between. The germline V gene has CDR1 SGHKS and CDR2 YYEKEE (reference sequence). CDR3 length equals 16 residues. This chain's CDR3 is CASSLLWDTRSYEQYF. CDR3 nucleotide sequence: TGTGCCAGCAGCTTGTTGTGGGACACCCGCTCCTACGAGCAGTACTTC. The full variable domain, in which reference TRBV5-5 and TRBJ2-7 provide the parts outside the CDR3, is DAGVTQSPTHLIKTRGQQVTLRCSPISGHKSVSWYQQVLGQGPQFIFQYYEKEERGRGNFPDRFSARQFPNYSSELNVNALLLGDSALYLCASSLLWDTRSYEQYFGPGTRLTVT.

V and J are TRBV5-5 and TRBJ2-5; 7 bases are a match to TRBD2. In germline, CDR1 is SGHKS, CDR2 YYEKEE (reference sequence). There are 16 residues in the CDR3. V shed 1 base, J shed 5 bases, and the junction held 11 bases outside the gene matches. In DNA, the CDR3 is TGTGCCAGCAGCTTGATGGCTAGCGGTCTAGGGGAGACCCAGTACTTC. Amino acid sequence: CASSLMASGLGETQYF.

The rearrangement links TRBV9 to TRBJ2-1; unclear D gene. The CDR3 extends over 14 amino acids. V lost 0 bases and J 7 bases, leaving 11 bases between the germline ends. Germline CDR1 and CDR2: SGDLS and YYNGEE. This chain's CDR3 is CASSVGVSGNEQFF. CDR3 sequence (DNA): TGTGCCAGCAGCGTAGGGGTTTCGGGTAATGAGCAGTTCTTC.

V is TRBV6-5 and J is TRBJ1-2, with 8 bases fitting TRBD1. V shed 6 bases and J 6 bases; nucleotides not matched to a gene: 9. This CDR3 has 14 residues. Germline V CDR1 and CDR2: MNHEY, SVGAGI. In nucleotides, the CDR3 is TGTGCCAGCAGATATCAGGGGGCCAAAAATGGCTACACCTTC. Translated, it gives CASRYQGAKNGYTF.

The chain links TRBV5-1 to TRBJ1-1; 9 bases align to TRBD1. The length of the CDR3 is 14 residues. V was pared by 4 bases and J by 5 bases, with 6 bases of the junction left unmatched. The germline V gene encodes CDR1 SGHRS and CDR2 YFSETQ. The CDR3 coding sequence is TGCGCCAGCAGCAGCTACAGGGGGCGGACTGAAGCTTTCTTT. Protein: CASSSYRGRTEAFF.

The chain employs TRBV27 and TRBJ1-1; no definite D call. Germline CDR1 MNHEY, CDR2 SMNVEV (reference sequence). CDR3 length equals 15 residues. The V gene lost 6 bases and the J gene lost 4 bases, with 18 bases spanning the gap. CDR3 in amino acids: CASSHPPVSGTEAFF. The CDR3, as DNA: TGTGCCAGCAGCCACCCCCCAGTTTCGGGCACTGAAGCTTTCTTT.

V is TRBV4-3 and J is TRBJ2-1; 9 positions match TRBD2. The CDR3 length is 15 residues. Germline-derived CDR1 and CDR2 are LGHNA and YSLEER. V shed 4 bases, J shed 4 bases, and the junction held 5 bases outside the gene matches. CDR3 sequence reads: CASSPSRGGYNEQFF. DNA of the CDR3: TGCGCCAGCAGCCCCTCGCGGGGGGGGTACAATGAGCAGTTCTTC.

The chain employs TRBV18 and TRBJ2-1; 13 nucleotides match TRBD2. Unmatched junction bases numbered 7, after V lost 3 bases and J lost 2 bases. The CDR3 sequence is 18 residues long. Looked up from germline, CDR1 is KGHSH and CDR2 is LQKENI. This CDR3 is CASSPLAGLAGTYNEQFF. The CDR3 DNA reads TGTGCCAGCTCACCTTTGGCGGGACTAGCGGGAACCTACAATGAGCAGTTCTTC. Together with reference TRBV18 and TRBJ2-1, the CDR3 gives the full variable domain: NAGVMQNPRHLVRRRGQEARLRCSPMKGHSHVYWYRQLPEEGLKFMVYLQKENIIDESGMPKERFSAEFPKEGPSILRIQQVVRGDSAAYFCASSPLAGLAGTYNEQFFGPGTRLTVL.

V and J are TRBV28 and TRBJ2-7, with 10 bases matching TRBD1. Per germline, CDR1 MDHEN and CDR2 SYDVKM. CDR3 length: 14 residues. J was trimmed by 4 bases and V by 5 bases; bases with no gene match: 5. CDR3 sequence: CASSEGQGLYEQYF. As DNA, the CDR3 is TGTGCCAGCAGTGAGGGACAGGGGCTTTACGAGCAGTACTTC.

This sequence joins TRBV19 and TRBJ2-1; D is perhaps TRBD1 (6 bases). Germline CDR1 reads LNHDA; CDR2 reads SQIVND (reference sequence). This CDR3 spans 14 amino acids. With 6 bases removed from V and 13 bases from J, the gap between germline ends came to 22 bases. CDR3 amino acids: CASSMVGGSNFQFF. CDR3 sequence (DNA): TGTGCCAGTAGCATGGTTGGGGGCTCTAACTTCCAGTTCTTC.

The chain combines TRBV19 with TRBJ2-1, with TRBD2 matching over 10 bases. CDR3 length: 15 amino acids. Germline V gives CDR1 LNHDA, CDR2 SQIVND (reference sequence). J lost 0 bases, V lost 6 bases, and 2 bases had no gene match. Here the CDR3 DNA reads TGTGCCAGTAGGAGCGGGAGGGCCTCCTACAATGAGCAGTTCTTC. Translating gives CASRSGRASYNEQFF.